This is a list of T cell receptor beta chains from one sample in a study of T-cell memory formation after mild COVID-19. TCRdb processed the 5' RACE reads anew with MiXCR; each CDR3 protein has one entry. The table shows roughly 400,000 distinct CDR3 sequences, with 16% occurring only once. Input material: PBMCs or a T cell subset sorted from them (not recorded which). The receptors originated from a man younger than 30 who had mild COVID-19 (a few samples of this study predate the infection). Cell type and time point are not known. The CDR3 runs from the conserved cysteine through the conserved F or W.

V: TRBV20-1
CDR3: CSAIVPGANVLTF

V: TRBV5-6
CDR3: CASSSWDRGLNQPQHF

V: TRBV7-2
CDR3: CASSPDRGHGNTIYF

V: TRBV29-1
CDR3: CSAGDNGSYTF

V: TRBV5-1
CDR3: CASSEKPAGQGSNEQFF

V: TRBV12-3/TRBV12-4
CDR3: CASSHRGALSTDTQYF

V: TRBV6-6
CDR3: CASSYDARNTEAFF

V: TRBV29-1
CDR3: CSALAALSTDTQYF

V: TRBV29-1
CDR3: CSVERTGGTEAFF

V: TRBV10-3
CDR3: CAIRPLGRNTEAFF

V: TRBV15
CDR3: CATSRGELFF

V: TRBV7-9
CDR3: CAIRDSPLHF

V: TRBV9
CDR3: CASSAGIDTQYF

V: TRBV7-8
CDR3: CASSDTSGGFWETQYF

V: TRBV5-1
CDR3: CASSLPTGGTEAFF

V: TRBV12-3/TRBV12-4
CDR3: CASSLWQGYGYTF

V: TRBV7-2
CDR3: CASRGVGQTQYF

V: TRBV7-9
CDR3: CASSLGSYRNTGELFF

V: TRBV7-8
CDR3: CASSPGTGFGYGYTF

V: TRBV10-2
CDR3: CASSGPGPSGANVLTF

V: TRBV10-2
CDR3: CASSELGMNTEAFF

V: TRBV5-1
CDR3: CASSLASGLVSTDTQYF